The 25 T cell receptor beta chains below all came from one sample that was sequenced in a study of cytomegalovirus exposure and HLA in healthy donors. Assay: immunoSEQ multiplex PCR; the TCRdb copy retains only in-frame clones and omits some. The sample consists of 100,000 to 150,000 clones, around nine tenths of them appearing once. Sequencing was done on a sample of PBMCs. The receptors originated from a woman aged 18-29 years in good health and CMV-seronegative.

The rearrangement links TRBV6-1 to TRBJ2-5; D remains unclear. Trimming shortened V by 2 bases and J by 1 base, and 2 bases separated the two germline ends. The CDR3 extends over 12 amino acids. Germline V gene sequence: CDR1 MNHNS, CDR2 SASEGT. The CDR3 protein is CASSELQETQYF. Here the CDR3 DNA reads TGTGCCAGCAGTGAACTCCAAGAGACCCAGTACTTC.

The chain links TRBV15 to TRBJ1-1; D not resolved. This CDR3 spans 13 amino acids. CDR1 is LNHNV, CDR2 YYDKDF, per germline (reference sequence). V was pared by 1 base and J by 0 bases, with 3 bases between. CDR3 nucleotide sequence: TGTGCCACCAGCAGAGGAGTGAACACTGAAGCTTTCTTT. Translation: CATSRGVNTEAFF.

This chain uses TRBV5-6 with TRBJ2-7; perhaps TRBD2 as D (5 bases). Germline CDR1 and CDR2: SGHDT and YYEEEE. The V end was cut by 1 base, the J end by 1 base, with 12 bases between. The CDR3 is made up of 15 amino acids. The CDR3 sequence: CASSLTAAESYEQYF. The DNA for the CDR3 is TGTGCCAGCAGCTTGACGGCAGCGGAGTCCTACGAGCAGTACTTC.

This clone occurred once. The chain couples TRBV9 to TRBJ2-3; maybe TRBD2 (6 bases). The V and J ends lost 3 bases and 6 bases respectively, with 17 bases between them. CDR1 and CDR2 (germline): SGDLS, YYNGEE. CDR3 length: 15 residues. This chain's CDR3 is CASSARLDPDDTQYF. DNA for the CDR3: TGTGCCAGCAGCGCCAGACTAGATCCAGATGATACGCAGTATTTT.

V gene TRBV7-8 combines with J gene TRBJ2-7; 11 bases map to TRBD2. V lost 5 bases, J lost 1 base, and 7 bases stayed unmatched. The length of the CDR3 is 16 residues. Germline V CDR1 and CDR2: SGHVS, FQNEAQ. This chain's CDR3 is CASSPGTSGGSYEQYF. CDR3 nucleotides: TGTGCCAGCAGCCCAGGAACTAGCGGGGGTTCCTACGAGCAGTACTTC.

This rearrangement joins TRBV9 to TRBJ1-5; D not resolved. The germline CDR1 and CDR2 sequences are SGDLS and YYNGEE. This CDR3 contains 14 residues. V dropped 3 bases and J dropped 3 bases, with 10 bases sitting between them. The CDR3 protein is CASSAGVFNQPQHF. The CDR3 region has the DNA TGTGCCAGCAGCGCCGGGGTCTTCAATCAGCCCCAGCATTTT. The full variable domain, in which reference TRBV9 and TRBJ1-5 provide the parts outside the CDR3, is DSGVTQTPKHLITATGQRVTLRCSPRSGDLSVYWYQQSLDQGLQFLIQYYNGEERAKGNILERFSAQQFPDLHSELNLSSLELGDSALYFCASSAGVFNQPQHFGDGTRLSIL.

The chain is built from TRBV30 and TRBJ1-2; D perhaps matches TRBD1 (6 bases). This CDR3 is built from 12 residues. Germline V CDR1 and CDR2: GTSNPN, SVGIG (reference sequence). The CDR3 region has the DNA TGTGTTGGGGGCAGGCGCAACTATGGCTACACCTTC. Protein: CVGGRRNYGYTF.

The rearrangement links TRBV7-9 to TRBJ1-1; 8 positions agree with TRBD1. Germline V gives CDR1 SEHNR, CDR2 FQNEAQ (reference sequence). V was clipped by 5 bases and J by 9 bases; unmatched bases: 11. The CDR3 has 14 residues. CDR3 sequence reads: CASSTGQGRAKAFF. The CDR3 DNA is TGTGCCAGCAGCACTGGACAGGGAAGGGCGAAAGCTTTCTTT.

The chain joins TRBV6-5 to TRBJ1-1; no reliable D call. This CDR3 has 15 amino acids. CDR1 and CDR2 (germline): MNHEY, SVGAGI. V was shortened by 0 bases and J by 3 bases, with 11 bases between the two germline ends. The CDR3 DNA is TGTGCCAGCAGTTACTCGGGCAGGCGGGACACTGAAGCTTTCTTT. It yields the protein CASSYSGRRDTEAFF.

The gene calls are TRBV11-2 and TRBJ2-7; D is unresolved. Germline assignment: CDR1 SGHAT and CDR2 FQNNGV. V was pared by 2 bases and J by 6 bases, with 5 bases between. The CDR3 is 11 amino acids. CDR3 coding DNA: TGTGCCAGCAGCTTAACTCGCGAGCAGTACTTC. Translation gives CASSLTREQYF.

The chain recombines TRBV28 with TRBJ1-2, with 7 bases lining up with TRBD1. CDR3 size: 17 residues. The junction had 13 bases not matched to a gene; V was cut back by 2 bases and J by 4 bases. Per germline, CDR1 MDHEN and CDR2 SYDVKM. CDR3 loop: CASSLPDARGLGYGYTF. The CDR3 region has the DNA TGTGCCAGCAGTTTACCCGATGCTAGGGGGCTAGGCTATGGCTACACCTTC.

This chain links TRBV28 with TRBJ2-5; 7 bases line up with TRBD1. This CDR3 has 14 amino acids. Trimming took 3 bases from V and 5 from J; bases not matched to a gene: 6. Germline V lookup: CDR1 MDHEN, CDR2 SYDVKM. The CDR3 protein is CASSLTTGWETQYF. In DNA form, the CDR3 reads TGTGCCAGCAGTTTGACGACAGGGTGGGAGACCCAGTACTTC.

The rearrangement links TRBV11-1 to TRBJ2-7, with 8 positions matching TRBD1. Germline CDR1 and CDR2: SGHAT and FQDESV (reference sequence). J lost 5 bases, V lost 6 bases, and 9 bases had no gene match. The CDR3 extends over 14 amino acids. The CDR3 is CASRPQGARNEQYF. CDR3 DNA sequence: TGTGCCAGCAGACCCCAGGGGGCGCGTAACGAGCAGTACTTC.

With respect to this clone: This sample also contains other DNA sequences that code for the same CDR3. V and J are TRBV4-1 and TRBJ1-1; D perhaps matches TRBD1 (6 bases). V lost 3 bases, J lost 1 base, and 9 bases lay in between. This CDR3 has 14 residues. Germline values: CDR1 MGHRA, CDR2 YSYEKL. CDR3 in amino acids: CASSQARGNTEAFF. The CDR3 region has the DNA TGCGCCAGCAGCCAGGCCAGGGGGAACACTGAAGCTTTCTTT.

The chain joins TRBV27 to TRBJ2-7, with D uncertain. V was shortened by 6 bases and J by 6 bases, with 15 bases between the two germline ends. This CDR3 contains 13 residues. Germline V lookup: CDR1 MNHEY, CDR2 SMNVEV (reference sequence). CDR3 sequence: CASSPIHRGEQYF. The CDR3 region has the DNA TGTGCCAGCAGCCCAATACATCGCGGCGAGCAGTACTTC.

V and J are TRBV13 and TRBJ1-1, with no clear D. V was pared by 5 bases and J by 4 bases, with 14 bases between. Germline V gives CDR1 PRHDT, CDR2 FYEKMQ (reference sequence). This CDR3 comprises 14 residues. The CDR3 loop reads CASSRRGSATEAFF. CDR3 bases: TGTGCCAGCAGCCGACGAGGGTCCGCCACTGAAGCTTTCTTT.

The chain employs TRBV28 and TRBJ1-1, with D possibly TRBD1 on 5 matching bases. The CDR3 is 14 residues long. Trimming removed 4 bases at V and 6 bases at J, with 15 bases between. Germline V lookup: CDR1 MDHEN, CDR2 SYDVKM. CDR3 in amino acids: CASSSGHRVAEAFF. The CDR3 bases are TGTGCCAGCAGTTCAGGACATCGTGTTGCTGAAGCTTTCTTT.

This clone was detected many times. This chain joins TRBV19 and TRBJ2-7; 7 positions agree with TRBD1. J was trimmed by 0 bases and V by 5 bases; bases with no gene match: 7. The CDR3 contains 15 residues. CDR1 and CDR2 (germline): LNHDA, SQIVND (reference sequence). CDR3 nucleotides: TGTGCCAGTAGTCTCGGGACAGCCAACTCCTACGAGCAGTACTTC. It specifies CASSLGTANSYEQYF.

The CDR3 is CASSKPQGAGANVLTF. The CDR3 DNA reads TGTGCCAGCAGTAAACCACAGGGGGCTGGGGCCAACGTCCTGACTTTC. The V and J genes are TRBV27 and TRBJ2-6; 8 nucleotides agree with TRBD1. The CDR3 has 16 amino acids. V lost 5 bases and J lost 2; bases outside the gene matches: 5. Germline V gene lookup returns CDR1 MNHEY and CDR2 SMNVEV (reference sequence).

This chain uses TRBV20-1 with TRBJ2-5; the D is unclear. CDR3 length equals 11 residues. Germline-derived CDR1 and CDR2 are DFQATT and SNEGSKA (reference sequence). V was trimmed by 7 bases and J by 5 bases, leaving 11 bases between them. CDR3 in DNA: TGCAGTGTCGCCGGTCGGGAGACCCAGTACTTC. The encoded protein is CSVAGRETQYF.

This chain joins TRBV6-4 and TRBJ1-6, with unresolved D. The CDR3 has 13 amino acids. The germline CDR1 and CDR2 sequences are MRHNA and SNTAGT. V gave up 6 bases and J gave up 8 bases, with 11 bases separating them. The CDR3 loop reads CASSEGMDSPLHF. As DNA, the CDR3 is TGTGCCAGCAGCGAGGGAATGGATTCACCCCTCCACTTT.

This chain uses TRBV7-9 with TRBJ2-7; TRBD2 agrees at 13 bases. The V segment lost 2 bases and the J segment 6 bases; nucleotides outside the gene matches: 4. The CDR3 is made up of 15 amino acids. The V gene's germline CDR1 is SEHNR and CDR2 FQNEAQ (reference sequence). CDR3 sequence (DNA): TGTGCCAGCAGCTTAACTAGCGGGAGGGCCGTCGAGCAGTACTTC. Translated, it gives CASSLTSGRAVEQYF.

The V and J genes are TRBV5-1 and TRBJ2-2; 15 bases are shared with TRBD2. Germline CDR1 SGHRS, CDR2 YFSETQ. With V trimmed by 5 bases and J by 4 bases, 3 bases remained unmatched. The CDR3 consists of 16 residues. The CDR3 sequence: CASRGLAGGTTGELFF. The CDR3 coding sequence is TGCGCCAGCAGGGGACTAGCGGGGGGCACCACCGGGGAGCTGTTTTTT.

This chain joins TRBV9 and TRBJ2-1; 12 bases align to TRBD2. This CDR3 region has 22 residues. The germline V gene encodes CDR1 SGDLS and CDR2 YYNGEE. Germline trimming cut 3 bases from V and 0 bases from J; bases unmatched to any gene: 19. The CDR3 loop is CASSARGGTSGLRVLSYNEQFF. CDR3 nucleotide sequence: TGTGCCAGCAGCGCGAGAGGGGGGACTAGCGGGTTACGGGTACTCTCCTACAATGAGCAGTTCTTC.

The J gene is TRBJ2-6, the V gene TRBV18; no definite D call. Looked up from germline, CDR1 is KGHSH and CDR2 is LQKENI. The V gene lost 3 bases and the J gene lost 1 base, with 10 bases spanning the gap. The CDR3 length is 16 residues. The CDR3 DNA reads TGTGCCAGCTCACCTTTGGGCACATCTGGGGCCAACGTCCTGACTTTC. Protein product: CASSPLGTSGANVLTF.